The rows below give T cell receptor beta chains drawn from one sample of a study of cytomegalovirus exposure and HLA in healthy donors. Only in-frame clones appear in the TCRdb table, and some are missing; sequencing was by immunoSEQ multiplex PCR. The table includes about 200,000 clones, about 89% detected once. Sequencing used PBMCs. These receptors originate from a man aged 30-40 years in good health and CMV-seronegative. Each CDR3 is given without its conserved first and last residue. Expanded clones are given a class, and other clones once, few, many or no size at all.

j_call,clone_size,v_call,cdr3_aa
NA,NA,TRBV5-8,ASTVLYEQY
TRBJ1-2,NA,TRBV7-2,ASSLGGAGGNYGYT
TRBJ1-1,once,TRBV7-9,SSSSLAEAF
TRBJ2-1,NA,TRBV11-3,ASSFRGQLNEQF
TRBJ2-7,NA,TRBV28,ASSFSGTSGRYEQY
TRBJ2-7,NA,TRBV30,AWSKVGGTYEQY
TRBJ2-2,NA,TRBV19,ASNGGRAETGELF
TRBJ2-7,few,TRBV6-1,ASGGDGPYEQY
NA,NA,TRBV2,ASSMGLGGQGSYEQY
TRBJ2-5,NA,TRBV7-8,ASSLVSAPGETQY
TRBJ2-1,NA,TRBV6-5,ASSYSKQGDEQF
TRBJ1-1,NA,TRBV5-4,ASGTLQGILNTEAF
TRBJ2-3,NA,TRBV2,ASSDQGWADTQY
TRBJ2-7,NA,TRBV6-5,ASGRGYEQY
TRBJ1-1,NA,TRBV7-8,ASSPRQGWDTEAF
TRBJ1-4,NA,TRBV11-2,ASSPRGGRGLEKLF
TRBJ2-6,NA,TRBV9,ASSVSESGANVLT
TRBJ2-2,NA,TRBV6-1,ASPEGDSYTGELF
TRBJ2-7,NA,TRBV19,ASICGRREQY
TRBJ1-5,NA,TRBV2,ASRAGNQPQH
TRBJ2-1,NA,TRBV29-1,SVNPAKQGSTYNEQF
TRBJ1-1,NA,TRBV10-3,AISDSQGWEAF
TRBJ1-2,NA,TRBV28,ASSLTEYGYT
TRBJ1-4,NA,TRBV7-9,ASSLVAQGGYEKLF
TRBJ1-1,NA,TRBV6-1,ASSGGDEAF
TRBJ2-5,NA,TRBV15,ATSRYGQETQY
TRBJ2-5,once,TRBV7-8,ASSLTRDLQETQY
TRBJ2-3,NA,TRBV5-6,ASSFGGGTDTQY
TRBJ1-4,NA,TRBV7-8,ASSLDPDIREKLF
TRBJ2-4,NA,TRBV9,ASSVGVRDSQY
TRBJ2-7,NA,TRBV28,ASIRGRDEQY
TRBJ2-2,NA,TRBV18,ASSPKQGNTNTGELF
TRBJ2-6,NA,TRBV4-1,ASSQASLGTGERFSGANVLT
TRBJ2-4,NA,TRBV27,ASSLRHGRNSQY
TRBJ1-4,few,TRBV28,ASSFGVGEKLF